The clone carrying this TCR beta chain was detected many times. This CDR3 spans 12 amino acids. Looked up from germline, CDR1 is SGHDT and CDR2 is YYEEEE. Trimming removed 5 bases at V and 4 bases at J, with 7 bases between. This record belongs to a study of patients and donors after allogeneic stem cell transplantation. TCRdb analysed the RT-PCR reads with MiXCR anew, one entry per CDR3 protein. This sample carries fewer than 250,000 distinct CDR3 sequences, roughly an eighth of them seen once, and the ten largest clones take about 9.9%. The chain employs TRBV5-6 and TRBJ2-1, with a weak D call TRBD2 (6 bases). Source material: blood, either unsorted or a sorted T cell fraction (not recorded which). The receptor's source is a human donor who was either an allogeneic HSCT recipient or a stem cell or donor lymphocyte infusion donor (not recorded which). It is not recorded whose cells these are; they may come from a transplant donor. CDR3 in amino acids: CASRRDYNEQFF. The CDR3 DNA follows: TGTGCCAGCAGGCGGGATTACAATGAGCAGTTCTTC. The full variable domain, rest sourced from reference TRBV5-6 and TRBJ2-1, is DAGVTQSPTHLIKTRGQQVTLRCSPKSGHDTVSWYQQALGQGPQFIFQYYEEEERQRGNFPDRFSGHQFPNYSSELNVNALLLGDSALYLCASRRDYNEQFFGPGTRLTVL.